The 14 T cell receptor beta chains reported below all come from one sample, sequenced in a study of CD8 T cells in ankylosing spondylitis. In TCRdb, the 5' RACE reads were re-called with MiXCR into one record per CDR3 protein. The sample includes about 260,000 distinct CDR3 sequences, 20% of them seen just once. Input material: blood, either unsorted or a sorted T cell fraction (not recorded which). All receptors come from a male donor with ankylosing spondylitis or in good health (not recorded which).

The table lists this clonotype with a few counts. One end of the junction varies from germline; a read error may be responsible. This chain connects TRBV20-1 to TRBJ2-3; the D is unclear. The germline V gene encodes CDR1 DFQATT and CDR2 SNEGSKA (reference sequence). CDR3 length: 11 amino acids. CDR3 in DNA: TGCAGTGCTAGAAGCATAGATACGCAGTATTTT. Residues: CSARSIDTQYF.

CDR3 region: CASSSGLAGDAFGKNIQYF. The DNA of the CDR3 is TGTGCCAGCAGCTCGGGACTAGCGGGAGACGCGTTCGGCAAAAACATTCAGTACTTC. The J gene is TRBJ2-4, the V gene TRBV11-1, with 14 bases that match TRBD2. CDR3 size: 19 residues. V was pared by 4 bases and J by 3 bases, with 11 bases of the junction left unmatched. Germline V gives CDR1 SGHAT, CDR2 FQDESV (reference sequence).

V gene TRBV20-1 combines with J gene TRBJ1-6; D remains unclear. V lost 1 base, J lost 0 bases, and 7 bases lay in between. Germline assignment: CDR1 DFQATT and CDR2 SNEGSKA (reference sequence). The length of the CDR3 is 15 residues. The CDR3 region is CSARAAVSYNSPLHF. The CDR3 DNA is TGCAGTGCTAGAGCTGCAGTCTCCTATAATTCACCCCTCCACTTT.

The chain is built from TRBV28 and TRBJ1-1; a possible D gene is TRBD1 (5 bases). Germline V gives CDR1 MDHEN, CDR2 SYDVKM. Trimming left V 1 base short and J 6 bases short, with 6 bases between. CDR3 length: 12 residues. CDR3 in DNA: TGTGCCAGCAGTTTATCCAGGGCTGAAGCTTTCTTT. Amino acids: CASSLSRAEAFF.

This sequence joins TRBV30 and TRBJ1-3; D is possibly TRBD1 (6 bases). CDR3 length equals 13 residues. From germline, CDR1 is GTSNPN and CDR2 SVGIG (reference sequence). V was cut by 8 bases and J by 5 bases, with 16 bases left in between. In nucleotides, the CDR3 is TGTGCCGGGGGGGCAGGGACAAGAAACACCATATATTTT. Amino acids: CAGGAGTRNTIYF.

In regard to this clonotype: One end of the junction fails to match germline, which may point to a read error. The CDR3 loop reads CASSLAGGRSYIEQFF. For the CDR3, the DNA is TGTGCCAGCAGCTTAGCAGGGGGACGGTCCTACATTGAGCAGTTCTTC. V is TRBV7-8 and J is TRBJ2-1, with D possibly TRBD1 on 6 matching bases. The germline CDR1 and CDR2 sequences are SGHVS and FQNEAQ. The CDR3 totals 16 residues.

The chain carries TRBV5-1 and TRBJ2-5; 8 nucleotides align to TRBD1. Germline V gene data show CDR1 as SGHRS and CDR2 as YFSETQ. The V segment lost 2 bases and the J segment 2 bases; nucleotides outside the gene matches: 5. This CDR3 is built from 15 residues. CDR3 nucleotides: TGCGCCAGCAGCTTCCTAGGGGACAGGCAAGAGACCCAGTACTTC. Its protein is CASSFLGDRQETQYF.

The rearrangement joins TRBV28 to TRBJ2-2; D gene unclear. The germline V gene has CDR1 MDHEN and CDR2 SYDVKM. Deletions cut 2 bases from V and 0 bases from J, with 7 bases between. This CDR3 contains 15 residues. CDR3 nucleotide sequence: TGTGCCAGCAGTTTAATGGCCGCGAACACCGGGGAGCTGTTTTTT. Translation gives CASSLMAANTGELFF.

The rearrangement uses TRBV12-3 or TRBV12-4 and TRBJ2-1, with 9 bases that match TRBD2. CDR3 length equals 15 residues. Losses at the gene ends were 1 base for V and 9 bases for J; bases not matched to a gene: 7. In DNA, the CDR3 is TGTGCCAGCAGTTTAGGGGCTAGCGGGGCCCTTGAGCAGTTCTTC. Translation gives CASSLGASGALEQFF.

The sample holds a few counts of this clonotype. An end of the junction differs from the germline gene, which may be a read error. The chain combines TRBV10-3 with TRBJ1-1; D remains ambiguous. Germline lookup yields CDR1 ENHRY and CDR2 SYGVKD. This CDR3 comprises 12 residues. The CDR3 loop reads CAISDAGSEAFF. In nucleotides, the CDR3 is TGTGCCATCAGTGACGCGGGCTCTGAGGCTTTCTTT.

This clonotype was counted between two and nine times. The V and J genes are TRBV29-1 and TRBJ2-2; TRBD1 agrees at 12 bases. Germline-derived CDR1 and CDR2 are SQVTM and ANQGSEA. The CDR3 loop spans 13 amino acids. In nucleotides, the CDR3 is TGCAGTACGGGACAGGGGGCCACCGGGGAGCTGTTTTTT. Translating gives CSTGQGATGELFF.

This clonotype was seen only a few times. V usage is TRBV6-1 and J usage is TRBJ1-1; tentative D call: TRBD1 (6 bases). Germline V gene data show CDR1 as MNHNS and CDR2 as SASEGT. Deletions cut 6 bases from V and 0 bases from J, with 17 bases between. CDR3 size: 16 residues. The CDR3 region is CASSSYPQGMNTEAFF. In DNA form, the CDR3 reads TGTGCCAGCAGCTCCTACCCTCAGGGGATGAACACTGAAGCTTTCTTT.

This clonotype was observed a few times. The chain combines TRBV20-1 with TRBJ2-7; D might be TRBD1 (5 bases). The CDR3 extends over 13 amino acids. V was pared by 0 bases and J by 5 bases, with 11 bases between. Germline V gene data show CDR1 as DFQATT and CDR2 as SNEGSKA (reference sequence). CDR3: CSARDSRGNEQYV. CDR3 DNA sequence: TGCAGTGCTAGAGATTCTAGGGGTAACGAGCAGTACGTC.

This clonotype was detected only a few times. CDR3 DNA sequence: TGCGCCAGCAGCCACGGGACAGGGAGAATTGGGGAGCCCCAGCATTTT. The encoded protein is CASSHGTGRIGEPQHF. The J gene is TRBJ1-5, the V gene TRBV5-1; TRBD1 aligns across 9 bases. The CDR3 has 16 residues. J gave up 8 bases and V 4 bases, and 13 bases lay outside the gene matches. The germline V gene encodes CDR1 SGHRS and CDR2 YFSETQ.